This is a list of T cell receptor beta chains from one sample in a study of T cell responses to AZD1222 COVID-19 vaccine. Sequenced by immunoSEQ multiplex PCR; TCRdb stores in-frame clones only, minus some. This sample carries approximately 90,000 clones, less than 90% of them seen once, and the ten largest clones take 5.5% to 8%. This specimen consisted of peripheral blood, obtained on day 0 of AZD1222 vaccination. These receptors all come from an adult in good health. Each CDR3 is given without its conserved first and last residue.

>TRBV12-3/TRBV12-4
ASSLGPNTEAF
>TRBV19
ASSIVGGNYGYT
>TRBV9
ASSVGTDNTEAF
>TRBV2
ASPTSGGAEQY
>TRBV29-1
SVVREGRYT
>TRBV7-9
ASRRDSGNTIY
>TRBV9
ASSGTSGMGEQF
>TRBV6-5
ASSYSGALENSPLH
>TRBV6-2/TRBV6-3
ASSSILSSTDTQY
>TRBV19
ASTTDPPNLAF
>TRBV25-1
ASSVDKTEAF
>TRBV28
ASSSRTGGESYT
>TRBV5-3
ARSLRRGNETNEKLF
>TRBV5-6
ASSSRRISGNTIY
>TRBV3-1/TRBV3-2
ASSPHPQGTETQY
>TRBV5-4
ASSLNGGRMNTEAF
>TRBV6-1
ASSEVLNTGELF
>TRBV7-9
ASSLENEQY
>TRBV7-8
ASSLVNYMNTEAF
>TRBV11-2
ASSLLAGGPNTQY
>TRBV19
ASSRGDNEKLF
>TRBV6-2/TRBV6-3
ASSSNRGGTEAF
>TRBV28
ASLAGNTDTQY
>TRBV19
ASSRRENTGELF
>TRBV28
ASSLYGEAHEQY
>TRBV27
ASSPHVGAQETQY
>TRBV28
ASSLGVWSGSYGYT
>TRBV7-3
ASSLTSGGARANEQF
>TRBV18
ASSPPGTGNTGELF
>TRBV19
AISTTGGPTEAF
>TRBV28
ASKPGHGEQY
>TRBV28
ASSLYGTGGKGGANVLT
>TRBV28
ASGIHTEAF
>TRBV11-3
ASSTRGFAEAF
>TRBV4-3
ASSQGASEGANVLT
>TRBV29-1
STKTGPVDTEAF
>TRBV6-5
ASSYSTKSRGYT